The source of this T cell receptor beta chain is a study of response to subunit inactivated influenza vaccine. The study, taken as a whole, reports: A suggestion made by the authors is that each seasonal influenza vaccination recruits few new T cells.

MiXCR, run by TCRdb on the RT-PCR reads, gives a single entry per CDR3 protein. The sample lists around 710,000 distinct CDR3 sequences, 11% to 15% occurring once. This CDR3 is built from 17 residues. CDR1 is LGHDT, CDR2 YNNKEL, per germline (reference sequence). In the case of this clonotype: Its antigen is unknown.

Specimen: PBMCs from blood, collected roughly 2 weeks before vaccination. The chain uses TRBV3-1 and TRBJ2-1, with 8 bases lining up with TRBD2. The clonotype comes from a man aged 50 to 59 who received an inactivated influenza vaccine. The CDR3 is CTFSFQLSGGKYNEQFF. CDR3 sequence (DNA): TGTACCTTCAGTTTCCAGCTAAGCGGGGGCAAATACAATGAGCAGTTCTTC.